The 4 T cell receptor beta chains below were found in one sample sequenced in a study of T cell responses to AZD1222 COVID-19 vaccine. Method: immunoSEQ multiplex PCR; TCRdb's copy keeps in-frame clones and lacks some. Altogether some 150,000 clones are present, 70% to 90% being singletons, with the ten largest covering around 3%. The starting material was peripheral blood, obtained on day 0 of AZD1222 vaccination. The source is an adult in good health.

This clone has only one observation. The chain uses TRBV10-1 and TRBJ1-1; D unclear. Germline V gene lookup returns CDR1 WNHNN and CDR2 SYGVQD (reference sequence). The CDR3 contains 16 residues. Deletions cut 2 bases from V and 1 base from J, with 14 bases between. The CDR3 region is CASSEPPVATNTEAFF. CDR3 bases: TGCGCCAGCAGTGAGCCGCCAGTGGCAACGAACACTGAAGCTTTCTTT.

V is TRBV6-5 and J is TRBJ1-1; TRBD1 is a possible D gene (6 bases). This CDR3 comprises 14 residues. Germline values: CDR1 MNHEY, CDR2 SVGAGI. Trimming took 7 bases from V and 1 from J, leaving 13 bases between them. The CDR3 sequence: CASIQKGGNTEAFF. In nucleotides, the CDR3 is TGTGCCAGCATCCAAAAGGGGGGGAACACTGAAGCTTTCTTT.

CDR3 bases: TGTGCCAGCAGTAGAGGGACAGGGGGCTTCGATGAGCAGTTCTTC. This codes for CASSRGTGGFDEQFF. The chain couples TRBV27 to TRBJ2-1; 12 bases match TRBD1. This CDR3 region has 15 residues. Germline-derived CDR1 and CDR2 are MNHEY and SMNVEV (reference sequence). Losses at the gene ends were 5 bases for V and 8 bases for J; bases not matched to a gene: 7.

V usage is TRBV5-1 and J usage is TRBJ2-3; 8 nucleotides match TRBD2. This CDR3 region has 15 residues. Trimming at V came to 0 bases and at J to 4 bases, leaving 4 bases not matched to a gene. The germline CDR1 and CDR2 sequences are SGHRS and YFSETQ. The CDR3: CASSLDGRAADTQYF. Written as DNA, the CDR3 is TGCGCCAGCAGCTTGGACGGGAGGGCCGCAGATACGCAGTATTTT. The full variable domain, with the rest looked up from reference TRBV5-1 and TRBJ2-3, is KAGVTQTPRYLIKTRGQQVTLSCSPISGHRSVSWYQQTPGQGLQFLFEYFSETQRNKGNFPGRFSGRQFSNSRSEMNVSTLELGDSALYLCASSLDGRAADTQYFGPGTRLTVL.